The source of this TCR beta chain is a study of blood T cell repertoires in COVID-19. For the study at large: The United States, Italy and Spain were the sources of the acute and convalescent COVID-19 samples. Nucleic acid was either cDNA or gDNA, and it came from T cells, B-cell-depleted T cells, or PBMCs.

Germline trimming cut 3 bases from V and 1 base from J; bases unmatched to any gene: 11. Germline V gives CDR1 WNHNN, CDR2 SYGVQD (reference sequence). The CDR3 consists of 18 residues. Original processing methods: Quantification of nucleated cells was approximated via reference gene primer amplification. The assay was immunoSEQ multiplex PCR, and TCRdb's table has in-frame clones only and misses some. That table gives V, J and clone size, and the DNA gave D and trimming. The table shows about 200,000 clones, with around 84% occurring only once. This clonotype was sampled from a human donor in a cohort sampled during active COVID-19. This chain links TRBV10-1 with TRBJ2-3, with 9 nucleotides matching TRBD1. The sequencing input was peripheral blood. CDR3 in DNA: TGCGCCAGCAGTGACCTTCAGCTCAGGACAGGGGGCACAGATACGCAGTATTTT. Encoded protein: CASSDLQLRTGGTDTQYF.